This T cell receptor (beta chain) was captured in a study of shared clonotypes between healthy human individuals. Sequencing was performed with immunoSEQ multiplex PCR; in TCRdb, only in-frame clones are kept and a portion is missing. The table records 2,500,000 or so clones, roughly 92% of them present only once. The CDR3 sequence is 15 residues long. Germline assignment: CDR1 KGHSH and CDR2 LQKENI. V lost 1 base and J 6 bases, leaving 16 bases between the germline ends. The sample taken for sequencing was naive CD4+ T cells sorted from blood. Subset specified: CD45RA+ positively selected. This chain joins TRBV18 and TRBJ2-7; the D call may be TRBD1 or TRBD2 (5 bases each). The clonotype comes from a man aged 18 to 29 in good health. The CDR3 sequence is CASSPLVSGASEQYF. The CDR3 bases are TGTGCCAGCTCACCACTTGTATCCGGGGCGAGCGAGCAGTACTTC.